This passage covers 20 T cell receptor beta chains from one sample sequenced in a study of a mutant IDH1 vaccine in newly diagnosed glioma. Time point: week 35, safety follow-up. Vaccination comprised doses that each held 300 ug of mutant IDH1 20-mer peptide, plus topical imiquimod. Their antigens are not known. Method: immunoSEQ multiplex PCR; TCRdb's copy keeps in-frame clones and lacks some. Here the sample spans some 31,000 clones, 60% to 85% being singletons. The sequences come from PBMCs, collected from a glioma patient whose treatment included an IDH1 peptide vaccine. These receptors were collected from a woman in her 30s with glioma. Some clones in this sample may be carry-over from other donors' samples.

CDR3 DNA: TGTGCCAGCAGCCGAGACCCGGGACAGGGCAACACCGGGGAGCTGTTTTTT. This codes for CASSRDPGQGNTGELFF. V gene TRBV7-9 combines with J gene TRBJ2-2, with TRBD1 identical over 9 bases. Germline V gives CDR1 SEHNR, CDR2 FQNEAQ (reference sequence). The CDR3 is 17 amino acids. V dropped 5 bases and J dropped 2; count of bases not matched to a gene: 9.

The V call is TRBV10-2, the J call TRBJ1-1, with D unresolved. The V gene's germline CDR1 is WSHSY and CDR2 SAAADI. This CDR3 is 12 amino acids long. V was cut by 6 bases and J by 4 bases, with 9 bases left in between. CDR3 region: CASRDVSTEAFF. The CDR3 region has the DNA TGCGCCAGCAGGGATGTGAGCACTGAAGCTTTCTTT.

About this clone: At one end the junction does not follow the germline gene, possibly because of a read error. V usage is TRBV5-1 and J usage is TRBJ1-5; TRBD1 is a possible D gene (6 bases). This CDR3 is 16 amino acids long. CDR1 is SGHRS and CDR2 is YFSETQ in the germline V gene. The CDR3 DNA is TGCGCCAGCAGCCTGGGGACACATGATAGCAATCAGCCCCAGCGTTTT. This codes for CASSLGTHDSNQPQRF. The full variable domain, rest sourced from reference TRBV5-1 and TRBJ1-5, is KAGVTQTPRYLIKTRGQQVTLSCSPISGHRSVSWYQQTPGQGLQFLFEYFSETQRNKGNFPGRFSGRQFSNSRSEMNVSTLELGDSALYLCASSLGTHDSNQPQRFGDGTRLSIL.

Points on this clone: Germline is not matched at one junction end, which may reflect a read error. The V and J genes are TRBV29-1 and TRBJ1-2; D might be TRBD1 (5 bases). Germline CDR1 and CDR2: SQVTM and ANQGSEA. The CDR3 totals 12 residues. CDR3 region: CSVDGYWDAALF. The DNA of the CDR3 is TGCAGCGTTGACGGGTACTGGGACGCGGCCCTCTTC.

The V and J genes are TRBV28 and TRBJ2-5; TRBD2 might be the D (5 bases). CDR3 length: 15 residues. The V gene lost 2 bases and the J gene lost 0 bases, with 10 bases spanning the gap. The germline CDR1 and CDR2 sequences are MDHEN and SYDVKM. The CDR3 sequence: CASSLVMRDQETQYF. DNA of the CDR3: TGTGCCAGCAGTTTAGTGATGCGGGACCAAGAGACCCAGTACTTC.

The V and J genes are TRBV5-8 and TRBJ2-5; 7 nucleotides match TRBD1. The CDR3 consists of 11 residues. J was trimmed by 9 bases and V by 4 bases; bases with no gene match: 3. Germline V gene lookup returns CDR1 SGHTS and CDR2 YDEGEE. The CDR3 protein is CASSEGQPQYF. As DNA, the CDR3 is TGTGCCAGCAGCGAGGGACAGCCCCAGTACTTC.

Concerning this clone itself: No conserved phenylalanine or tryptophan ends this CDR3, so it is likely a read error. The DNA is omitted, as the CDR3 cannot be located on it reliably, and the CDR3 follows TCRdb's listing. CDR3 amino acids: CASSVRDRAT. This sequence joins TRBV21-1 and TRBJ2-3; the tabulated D call, TRBD1, remains unverified against the DNA. TRBV21-1 constitutes a pseudogene. The CDR3 sequence runs 10 residues, both termini included.

In its sample, this clone was seen a few times. The rearrangement uses TRBV5-1 and TRBJ2-2; 12 bases are shared with TRBD2. J lost 7 bases, V lost 3 bases, and 7 bases had no gene match. The CDR3 sequence is 16 residues long. Germline V lookup: CDR1 SGHRS, CDR2 YFSETQ. CDR3 coding DNA: TGCGCCAGCAGCTCCACTAGCGGGAGGTCTCACGGGGAGCTGTTTTTT. It translates to CASSSTSGRSHGELFF.

The V and J genes are TRBV15 and TRBJ1-5, with TRBD1 identical over 7 bases. Germline CDR1 and CDR2: LNHNV and YYDKDF (reference sequence). V lost 5 bases, J lost 7 bases, and 8 bases stayed unmatched. The CDR3 extends over 14 amino acids. This CDR3 is CATSGDSPTQPQHF. CDR3 DNA: TGTGCCACCAGCGGGGACAGCCCAACCCAGCCCCAGCATTTT.

The chain joins TRBV19 to TRBJ2-7; tentatively, D is TRBD2 (6 bases). Germline V gives CDR1 LNHDA, CDR2 SQIVND (reference sequence). With 3 bases removed from V and 0 bases from J, the gap between germline ends came to 12 bases. The CDR3 extends over 15 amino acids. The CDR3 is CASSIGSGGSYEQYF. CDR3 bases: TGTGCCAGTAGTATCGGTAGCGGAGGCTCCTACGAGCAGTACTTC.

The rearrangement joins TRBV28 to TRBJ2-3; TRBD1 aligns across 10 bases. Germline CDR1 MDHEN, CDR2 SYDVKM. V lost 4 bases to trimming and J lost 5 bases; unmatched junction nucleotides: 9. This CDR3 contains 16 residues. The chain's CDR3 is CASSSSPGQGRDTQYF. In nucleotides, the CDR3 is TGTGCCAGCAGTTCCTCGCCGGGACAGGGGAGAGATACGCAGTATTTT.

The rearrangement joins TRBV7-7 to TRBJ2-2; D ambiguous. Germline CDR1 SSHAT, CDR2 FNYEAQ (reference sequence). There are 13 residues in the CDR3. CDR3: CASQATNTGELFF. The CDR3, as DNA: TGTGCTAGTCAAGCGACTAACACCGGGGAGCTGTTTTTT.

The chain recombines TRBV19 with TRBJ2-7, with D perhaps matching TRBD1 (5 bases). The V gene's germline CDR1 is LNHDA and CDR2 SQIVND (reference sequence). V was trimmed by 5 bases and J by 0 bases, leaving 23 bases between them. The CDR3 is 18 amino acids. The CDR3 bases are TGTGCCAGTAGTTGGACAACGGTTACGACAGAGATCTCCTACGAGCAGTACTTC. Protein: CASSWTTVTTEISYEQYF.

By share, this clone ranks as medium-sized. The chain is built from TRBV6-6 and TRBJ2-3, with 9 bases aligning to TRBD1. Trimming removed 6 bases from V and 6 bases from J; junction bases left unmatched: 10. Germline CDR1 reads MNHNY; CDR2 reads SVGAGI (reference sequence). This CDR3 region has 15 residues. CDR3 bases: TGTGCCAGCAGCCAACAGGGGGCAGGAGGGGATACGCAGTATTTT. Protein: CASSQQGAGGDTQYF.

This clone has only a few counts. This chain's CDR3 is CASKPSGANTGELFF. The CDR3 DNA is TGTGCCAGCAAACCTTCGGGGGCGAACACCGGGGAGCTGTTTTTT. The genes are TRBV6-1 and TRBJ2-2, with a possible D match to TRBD2 (6 bases). The CDR3 loop spans 15 amino acids. V was shortened by 7 bases and J by 0 bases, with 12 bases between the two germline ends. Germline V gene sequence: CDR1 MNHNS, CDR2 SASEGT.

This chain links TRBV30 with TRBJ2-5, with TRBD2 matching over 8 bases. The CDR3 is 14 residues long. In germline, CDR1 is GTSNPN, CDR2 SVGIG (reference sequence). V was clipped by 4 bases and J by 5 bases; unmatched bases: 9. The CDR3 spells CAWNPGGPGETQYF. The CDR3, as DNA: TGTGCCTGGAACCCGGGAGGGCCGGGGGAGACCCAGTACTTC.

J is TRBJ2-7 and V is TRBV2, with D perhaps TRBD1 (5 bases). The CDR3 has 15 amino acids. CDR1 is SNHLY, CDR2 FYNNEI, per germline. Between the trimmed V and J ends, which lost 4 bases and 0 bases, there was a span of 13 bases. The CDR3, as DNA: TGTGCCAGCAGTGGAAAAGGCAGGGCCTCCTACGAGCAGTACTTC. Translated, it gives CASSGKGRASYEQYF.

The V and J genes are TRBV7-2 and TRBJ2-2, with 12 bases that match TRBD2. Germline V gene sequence: CDR1 SGHTA, CDR2 FQGNSA. CDR3 length equals 16 residues. Trimming took 5 bases from V and 7 from J; bases not matched to a gene: 8. The CDR3 here is CASSPRLAGDFGELFF. CDR3 DNA sequence: TGTGCCAGCAGCCCCAGACTAGCGGGAGATTTCGGGGAGCTGTTTTTT.

This clone appeared a few times. The chain is built from TRBV5-1 and TRBJ2-1; D may be TRBD2 (6 bases). Between the trimmed V and J ends, which lost 3 bases and 6 bases, there was a span of 10 bases. This CDR3 is 13 amino acids long. Germline V gives CDR1 SGHRS, CDR2 YFSETQ. CDR3 residues: CASSWISGNEQFF. The CDR3 DNA follows: TGCGCCAGCAGCTGGATTAGCGGCAATGAGCAGTTCTTC.

This clone was seen a handful of times. The J gene is TRBJ2-7, the V gene TRBV9; weak D call: TRBD2 (6 bases). The length of the CDR3 is 18 residues. Trimming left V 3 bases short and J 3 bases short, with 25 bases between. Looked up from germline, CDR1 is SGDLS and CDR2 is YYNGEE. The CDR3 loop reads CASSASGPSSGSNYEQYF. Written as DNA, the CDR3 is TGTGCCAGCAGCGCCTCCGGGCCTAGCAGCGGGTCCAACTACGAGCAGTACTTC.